This is a list of T cell receptor beta chains from one sample in a study of CD8 T cells in ankylosing spondylitis. Each CDR3 protein is one row after TCRdb ran MiXCR on the 5' RACE reads. Altogether about 210,000 distinct CDR3 sequences are present, about 7.3% being singletons, with the ten largest covering approximately 15%. Sequenced input: blood, either unsorted or a sorted T cell fraction (not recorded which). The origin of the receptors is a male donor with ankylosing spondylitis. The CDR3 runs from the conserved cysteine through the conserved F or W. The D gene is left open where the match is weak. Not every row has a clone size; where given, it reads once, few, many or a size class.

>many|TRBD1|TRBJ2-7|TRBV7-6
CASSLEQGTIIEQYF
TGTGCCAGCAGCTTAGAACAGGGGACAATAATCGAGCAGTACTTC
>many|.|TRBJ2-5|TRBV27
CASSSSETQETQYF
TGTGCCAGCAGTTCGTCAGAGACGCAAGAGACCCAGTACTTC
>.|.|TRBJ1-2|TRBV7-9
CASGKGGYTF
TGTGCCAGCGGCAAAGGAGGCTACACCTTC
>many|.|TRBJ2-2|TRBV10-3
CAISELAAIGELFF
TGTGCCATCAGTGAATTGGCGGCGATCGGGGAGCTGTTTTTT
>many|TRBD2|TRBJ2-1|TRBV11-2
CASSFRLADTYNEQFF
TGTGCCAGCAGCTTTAGACTAGCGGATACTTACAATGAGCAGTTCTTC
>.|.|TRBJ2-7|TRBV5-5
CASSFPVYEQYF
TGTGCCAGCAGCTTTCCAGTCTACGAGCAGTACTTC
>many|.|TRBJ2-1|TRBV9
CASSVRASYNEQFF
TGTGCCAGCAGCGTGAGGGCGTCCTACAATGAGCAGTTCTTC
>many|.|TRBJ1-5|TRBV3-1
CASSQDAPYSNQPQHF
TGTGCCAGCAGCCAAGATGCGCCTTATAGCAATCAGCCCCAGCATTTT
>.|.|TRBJ2-1|TRBV10-3
CASTGVGSLANEQFF
TGTGCCAGCACGGGGGTAGGGTCCCTAGCGAATGAGCAGTTCTTC
>.|TRBD1|TRBJ2-2|TRBV6-2/TRBV6-3
CASSDRVRTGELFF
TGTGCCAGCAGTGACAGGGTCCGCACCGGGGAGCTGTTTTTT
>many|.|TRBJ2-7|TRBV25-1
CASSESSIHEQYF
TGTGCCAGCAGTGAATCAAGTATCCACGAGCAGTACTTC
>many|TRBD2|TRBJ2-4|TRBV20-1
CSAPDLEGRGYPKNIQYF
TGCAGTGCTCCTGATCTAGAGGGGAGGGGTTATCCCAAAAACATTCAGTACTTC
>few|.|TRBJ2-2|TRBV6-2/TRBV6-3
CASSYLGTRTGELFF
TGTGCCAGCAGTTACTTAGGAACACGGACCGGGGAGCTGTTTTTT
>many|.|TRBJ2-7|TRBV4-2
CASSQDRGDAYEQYF
TGTGCCAGCAGCCAAGATAGGGGGGACGCCTACGAGCAGTACTTC
>few|TRBD2|TRBJ2-1|TRBV20-1
CSAPERSGTRYNEQFF
TGCAGTGCCCCGGAGAGGTCCGGGACTAGATACAATGAGCAGTTCTTC
>.|.|TRBJ2-3|TRBV9
CASSPKDKNTQYF
TGTGCCAGCAGCCCTAAAGACAAAAATACGCAGTATTTT
>.|TRBD2|TRBJ2-2|TRBV20-1
CCAREGLAGGITGELFF
TGCTGTGCCAGAGAGGGACTAGCGGGGGGAATCACCGGGGAGCTGTTTTTT
>many|TRBD1|TRBJ2-1|TRBV28
CASTTGFNEQFF
TGTGCCAGCACGACAGGGTTCAATGAGCAGTTCTTC
>many|TRBD2|TRBJ2-3|TRBV5-6
CASSWGLAVDTQYF
TGTGCCAGCAGCTGGGGACTAGCAGTGGATACGCAGTATTTT
>many|.|TRBJ2-3|TRBV5-1
CASSPSKEGTQYF
TGCGCCAGCAGCCCGAGTAAGGAGGGTACGCAGTATTTT
>many|.|TRBJ1-1|TRBV15
CATSEGVYNTEAFF
TGTGCCACCAGCGAGGGGGTGTATAACACTGAAGCTTTCTTT
>many|TRBD2|TRBJ2-2|TRBV29-1
CSVVTSGYTGELFF
TGCAGCGTTGTTACTAGCGGATACACCGGGGAGCTGTTTTTT
>.|.|TRBJ1-5|TRBV27
CASSPTGTYSNQPQHF
TGTGCCAGCAGCCCCACAGGGACCTATAGCAATCAGCCCCAGCATTTT
>few|.|TRBJ2-7|TRBV20-1
CSASPIGGKAYEQYF
TGCAGTGCTAGTCCGATCGGCGGGAAAGCCTACGAGCAGTACTTC
>many|TRBD2|TRBJ2-3|TRBV29-1
CSVVIIGLAGDTDTQYF
TGCAGCGTTGTGATTATCGGACTAGCGGGGGACACAGATACGCAGTATTTT
>many|TRBD2|TRBJ2-1|TRBV5-8
CASSPGTSANNEQFF
TGTGCCAGCAGCCCAGGGACTAGCGCGAACAATGAGCAGTTCTTC
>many|.|TRBJ1-1|TRBV4-3
CASSPSYMNTEAFF
TGCGCCAGCAGTCCAAGCTACATGAACACTGAAGCTTTCTTT
>many|.|TRBJ1-2|TRBV29-1
CSVEDLGDNYGYTF
TGCAGCGTTGAAGATCTCGGGGATAACTATGGCTACACCTTC
>many|TRBD2|TRBJ2-7|TRBV12-3/TRBV12-4
CASSHLGTSGSYEQYF
TGTGCCAGCAGTCACCTGGGGACTAGCGGCTCCTACGAGCAGTACTTC
>few|TRBD1|TRBJ1-1|TRBV25-1
CASSEPGQDFMNTEAFF
TGTGCCAGCAGTGAACCGGGACAGGATTTCATGAACACTGAAGCTTTCTTT
>few|.|TRBJ1-2|TRBV12-3/TRBV12-4
CASSLDGPFNYGYTF
TGTGCCAGCAGTTTAGATGGCCCTTTTAACTATGGCTACACCTTC
>many|TRBD2|TRBJ2-7|TRBV29-1
CSVEGPGGSYEQYF
TGCAGCGTTGAGGGACCGGGGGGCTCCTACGAGCAGTACTTC
>few|.|TRBJ1-6|TRBV5-1
CASSLEVGAVHSPLHF
TGCGCCAGCAGCTTGGAGGTGGGCGCGGTCCATTCACCCCTCCACTTT
>many|TRBD1|TRBJ1-1|TRBV12-3/TRBV12-4
CASSSQGSTEAFF
TGTGCCAGCAGCTCACAGGGGAGCACTGAAGCTTTCTTT
>many|.|TRBJ2-1|TRBV24-1
CATSDLGSRYNEQFF
TGTGCCACCAGTGATTTGGGCAGCCGATACAATGAGCAGTTCTTC
>many|.|TRBJ2-1|TRBV20-1
CSAKWGRSRNEQFF
TGCAGTGCCAAATGGGGGAGATCGAGGAATGAGCAGTTCTTC
>many|.|TRBJ1-6|TRBV20-1
CSAYTGVGSPLHF
TGCAGTGCCTACACAGGCGTCGGTTCACCCCTCCACTTT
>many|.|TRBJ1-6|TRBV28
CASSSLYREGSYNSPLHF
TGTGCCAGCAGTTCCCTATACAGGGAAGGATCCTATAATTCACCCCTCCACTTT
>few|.|TRBJ1-4|TRBV6-6
CASSYSISKDEKLFF
TGTGCCAGCAGTTACTCGATATCGAAGGATGAAAAACTGTTTTTT
>.|.|TRBJ1-5|TRBV4-3
CASSPEVGQGNQPQHF
TGCGCCAGCAGCCCGGAAGTGGGGCAGGGGAATCAGCCCCAGCATTTT
>.|TRBD2|TRBJ2-1|TRBV6-2/TRBV6-3
CASSTRVAGPGYNEQFF
TGTGCCAGCAGTACCCGGGTAGCGGGTCCGGGCTACAATGAGCAGTTCTTC
>.|TRBD2|TRBJ2-1|TRBV6-2/TRBV6-3
CASSYTGLAGGLNEQFF
TGTGCCAGCAGTTACACGGGACTAGCGGGGGGACTCAATGAGCAGTTCTTC
>.|.|TRBJ2-1|TRBV7-8
CASSFTGNVYNEQFF
TGTGCCAGCAGCTTTACGGGAAACGTCTACAATGAGCAGTTCTTC
>few|.|TRBJ2-7|TRBV5-6
CASRFLHYEQYF
TGTGCCAGCAGATTTCTACACTACGAGCAGTACTTC
>many|TRBD1|TRBJ2-2|TRBV27
CASSLDRGPITGELFF
TGTGCCAGCAGTTTAGACAGGGGGCCCATCACCGGGGAGCTGTTTTTT
>many|.|TRBJ2-5|TRBV19
CASSIRDLIETQYF
TGTGCCAGTAGTATCCGTGACTTGATAGAGACCCAGTACTTC
>many|TRBD1|TRBJ2-1|TRBV20-1
CSARLPDLRQGAYNEQFF
TGCAGTGCTAGACTCCCGGACCTAAGACAGGGGGCCTACAATGAGCAGTTCTTC
>many|.|TRBJ1-1|TRBV2
CASSGITEAFF
TGTGCCAGCAGTGGAATCACTGAAGCTTTCTTT